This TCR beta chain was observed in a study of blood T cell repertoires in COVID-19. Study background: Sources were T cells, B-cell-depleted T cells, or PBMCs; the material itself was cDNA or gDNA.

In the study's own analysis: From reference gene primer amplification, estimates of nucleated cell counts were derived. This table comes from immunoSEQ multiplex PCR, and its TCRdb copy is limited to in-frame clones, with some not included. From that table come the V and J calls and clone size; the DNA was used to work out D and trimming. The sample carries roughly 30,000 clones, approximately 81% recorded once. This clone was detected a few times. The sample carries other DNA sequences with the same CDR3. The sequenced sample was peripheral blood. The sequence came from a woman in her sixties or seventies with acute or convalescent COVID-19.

This chain's CDR3 is CASSPGLSNTEAFF. The CDR3 region has the DNA TGTGCCAGCTCCCCGGGACTTTCTAACACTGAAGCTTTCTTT. The V and J genes are TRBV18 and TRBJ1-1; a possible D gene is TRBD1 (5 bases). Germline CDR1 KGHSH, CDR2 LQKENI. V gave up 6 bases and J gave up 2 bases, with 13 bases separating them. The CDR3 sequence is 14 residues long.